The rows below give T cell receptor beta chains drawn from one sample of a study of blood T cell repertoires in COVID-19. Only in-frame clones appear in the TCRdb table, and some are missing; sequencing was by immunoSEQ multiplex PCR. The table has more than 200,000 clones, 80% to 90% seen once. The sequencing sample was made of PBMCs or T cells enriched from blood (not recorded which). These receptors originate from a woman aged 25 to 39 who had recovered from COVID-19. Both conserved end residues are part of each CDR3. Each record gives: D gene, V gene, J gene, clone size, CDR3 protein, CDR3 DNA. A D gene is named only where the DNA matches it firmly. The listing skips clone size in some rows; elsewhere it reads once, few, many or a size class.

d_call: NA
v_call: TRBV19
j_call: TRBJ1-1
clone_size: once
cdr3_aa: CASRVQGAYTEAFF
cdr3_nt: TGTGCCAGTAGAGTACAGGGCGCGTACACTGAAGCTTTCTTT

d_call: TRBD1
v_call: TRBV27
j_call: TRBJ2-1
clone_size: NA
cdr3_aa: CASSPSRDRGASYNEQFF
cdr3_nt: TGTGCCAGCAGTCCGTCCCGGGACAGGGGGGCATCCTACAATGAGCAGTTCTTC

d_call: TRBD1
v_call: TRBV28
j_call: TRBJ1-5
clone_size: NA
cdr3_aa: CASSQLPGGGNQPQHF
cdr3_nt: TGTGCCAGCAGTCAACTACCAGGGGGCGGCAATCAGCCCCAGCATTTT

d_call: NA
v_call: TRBV12-3/TRBV12-4
j_call: TRBJ1-1
clone_size: NA
cdr3_aa: CASSAGPVTEAFF
cdr3_nt: TGTGCCAGCAGCGCAGGGCCGGTCACTGAAGCTTTCTTT

d_call: NA
v_call: TRBV29-1
j_call: TRBJ1-2
clone_size: NA
cdr3_aa: CSVGQSRGYTF
cdr3_nt: TGCAGCGTTGGACAGTCGCGAGGCTACACCTTC

d_call: NA
v_call: TRBV5-1
j_call: TRBJ1-5
clone_size: NA
cdr3_aa: CASSLDGRGNQPQHF
cdr3_nt: TGCGCCAGCAGCTTGGACGGCAGGGGCAATCAGCCCCAGCATTTT

d_call: TRBD2
v_call: TRBV7-2
j_call: TRBJ2-1
clone_size: once
cdr3_aa: CASSSGLAGGPRYNEQFF
cdr3_nt: TGTGCCAGCAGCTCGGGACTAGCGGGAGGGCCAAGGTACAATGAGCAGTTCTTC

d_call: TRBD1
v_call: TRBV5-6
j_call: TRBJ1-5
clone_size: NA
cdr3_aa: CASSPGQDNQPQHF
cdr3_nt: TGTGCCAGCAGCCCAGGACAGGACAATCAGCCCCAGCATTTT

d_call: TRBD2
v_call: TRBV6-1
j_call: TRBJ2-5
clone_size: once
cdr3_aa: CASSDRGGQETQYF
cdr3_nt: TGTGCCAGCAGCGACCGGGGGGGGCAAGAGACCCAGTACTTC

d_call: TRBD2
v_call: TRBV6-5
j_call: TRBJ2-7
clone_size: few
cdr3_aa: CASSYGRERALGEQYF
cdr3_nt: TGTGCCAGCAGTTACGGGCGGGAGCGGGCCCTGGGAGAGCAGTACTTC